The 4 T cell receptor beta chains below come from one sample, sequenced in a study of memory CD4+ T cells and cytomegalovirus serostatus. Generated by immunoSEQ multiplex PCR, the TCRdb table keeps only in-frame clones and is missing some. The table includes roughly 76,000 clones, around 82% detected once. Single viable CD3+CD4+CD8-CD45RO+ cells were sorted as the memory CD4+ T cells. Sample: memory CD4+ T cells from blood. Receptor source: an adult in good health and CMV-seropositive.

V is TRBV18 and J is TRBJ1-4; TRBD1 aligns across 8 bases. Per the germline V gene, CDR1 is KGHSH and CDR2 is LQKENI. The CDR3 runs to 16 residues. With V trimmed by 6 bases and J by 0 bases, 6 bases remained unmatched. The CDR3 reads CASSRGTGATNEKLFF. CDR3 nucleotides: TGTGCCAGCTCCCGGGGGACAGGAGCAACTAATGAAAAACTGTTTTTT. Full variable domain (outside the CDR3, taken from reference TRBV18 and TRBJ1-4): NAGVMQNPRHLVRRRGQEARLRCSPMKGHSHVYWYRQLPEEGLKFMVYLQKENIIDESGMPKERFSAEFPKEGPSILRIQQVVRGDSAAYFCASSRGTGATNEKLFFGSGTQLSVL.

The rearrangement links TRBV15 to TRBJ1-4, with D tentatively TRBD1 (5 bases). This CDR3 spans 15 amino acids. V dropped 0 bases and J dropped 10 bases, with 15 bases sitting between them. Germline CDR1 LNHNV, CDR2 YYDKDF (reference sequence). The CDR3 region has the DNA TGTGCCACCAGCAGAGATGGAGGGGCGGCGGGAAAACTGTTTTTT. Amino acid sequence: CATSRDGGAAGKLFF.

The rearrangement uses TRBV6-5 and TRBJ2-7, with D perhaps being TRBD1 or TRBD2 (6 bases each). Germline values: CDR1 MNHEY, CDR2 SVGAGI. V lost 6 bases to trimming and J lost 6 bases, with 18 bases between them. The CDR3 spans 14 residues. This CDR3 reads CASRPGGTLIEQYF. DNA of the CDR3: TGTGCCAGCAGACCCGGGGGCACCCTTATCGAGCAGTACTTC.

CDR3 in DNA: TGCGCCAGCAGCCCAGGGACTAGGGTCGTCACCGGGGAGCTGTTTTTT. Amino acid sequence: CASSPGTRVVTGELFF. V gene TRBV10-1 combines with J gene TRBJ2-2; 8 bases fit TRBD2. This CDR3 is built from 16 residues. V was clipped by 6 bases and J by 4 bases; unmatched bases: 10. Looked up from germline, CDR1 is WNHNN and CDR2 is SYGVQD (reference sequence).